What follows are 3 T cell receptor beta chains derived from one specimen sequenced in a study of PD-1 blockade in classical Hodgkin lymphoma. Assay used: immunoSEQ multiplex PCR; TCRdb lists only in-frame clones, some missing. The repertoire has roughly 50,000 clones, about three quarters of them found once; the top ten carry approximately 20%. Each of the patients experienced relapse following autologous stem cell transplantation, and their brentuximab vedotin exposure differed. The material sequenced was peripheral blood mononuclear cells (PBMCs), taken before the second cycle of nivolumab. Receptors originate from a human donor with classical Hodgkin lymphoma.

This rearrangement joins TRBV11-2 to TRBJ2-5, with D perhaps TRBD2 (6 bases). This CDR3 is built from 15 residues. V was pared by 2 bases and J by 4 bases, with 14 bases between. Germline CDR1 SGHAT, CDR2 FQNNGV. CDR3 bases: TGTGCCAGCAGCTTAAGACGGGGGTGGGGAGAGACCCAGTACTTC. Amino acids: CASSLRRGWGETQYF.

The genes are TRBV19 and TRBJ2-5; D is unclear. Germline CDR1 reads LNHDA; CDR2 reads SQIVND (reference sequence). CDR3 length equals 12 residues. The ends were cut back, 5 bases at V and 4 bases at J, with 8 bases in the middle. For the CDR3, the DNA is TGTGCCAGTAGTGAGGCCAGAGAGACCCAGTACTTC. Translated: CASSEARETQYF.

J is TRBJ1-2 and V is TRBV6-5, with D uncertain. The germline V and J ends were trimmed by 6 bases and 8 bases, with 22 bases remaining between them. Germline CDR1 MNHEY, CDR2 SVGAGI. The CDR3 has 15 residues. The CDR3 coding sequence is TGTGCCAGCAGCCCCCGTGGGCCGCTATGGACGGGCTACACCTTC. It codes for CASSPRGPLWTGYTF.